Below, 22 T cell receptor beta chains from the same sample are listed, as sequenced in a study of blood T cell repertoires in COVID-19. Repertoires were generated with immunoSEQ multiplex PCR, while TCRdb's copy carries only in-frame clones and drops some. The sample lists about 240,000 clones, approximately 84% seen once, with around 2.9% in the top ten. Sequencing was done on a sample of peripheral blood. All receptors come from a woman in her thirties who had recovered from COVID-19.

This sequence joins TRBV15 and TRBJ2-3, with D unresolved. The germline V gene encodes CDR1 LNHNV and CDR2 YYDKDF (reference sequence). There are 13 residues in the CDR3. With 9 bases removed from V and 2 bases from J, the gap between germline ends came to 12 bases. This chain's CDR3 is CATTQALTDTQYF. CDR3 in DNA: TGTGCCACGACCCAGGCCCTCACAGATACGCAGTATTTT.

CDR3: CASSQAQGGSGYTF. The CDR3 bases are TGCGCCAGCAGCCAAGCTCAGGGTGGAAGTGGCTACACCTTC. This chain uses TRBV4-3 with TRBJ1-2; D may be TRBD1 (5 bases). The CDR3 has 14 amino acids. V lost 1 base and J 7 bases, leaving 13 bases between the germline ends. Germline V CDR1 and CDR2: LGHNA, YSLEER.

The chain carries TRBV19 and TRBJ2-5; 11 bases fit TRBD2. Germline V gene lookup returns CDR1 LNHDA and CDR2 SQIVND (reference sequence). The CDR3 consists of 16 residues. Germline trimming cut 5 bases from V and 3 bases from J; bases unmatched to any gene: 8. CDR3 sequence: CASSPLGLAGKETQYF. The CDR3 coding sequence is TGTGCCAGTAGTCCCCTAGGACTAGCGGGCAAAGAGACCCAGTACTTC.

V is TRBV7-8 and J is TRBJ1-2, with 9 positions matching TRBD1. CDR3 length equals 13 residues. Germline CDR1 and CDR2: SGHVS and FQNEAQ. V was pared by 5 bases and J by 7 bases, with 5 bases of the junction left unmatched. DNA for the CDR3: TGTGCCAGCAGCCGGGACAGGGTGGGTGGCTACACCTTC. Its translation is CASSRDRVGGYTF.

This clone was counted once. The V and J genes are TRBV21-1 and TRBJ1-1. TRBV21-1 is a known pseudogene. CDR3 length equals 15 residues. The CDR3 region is CASSKNGEEDAEAFF. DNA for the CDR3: TGTGCCAGCAGCAAAAACGGGGAAGAGGACGCTGAAGCTTTCTTT.

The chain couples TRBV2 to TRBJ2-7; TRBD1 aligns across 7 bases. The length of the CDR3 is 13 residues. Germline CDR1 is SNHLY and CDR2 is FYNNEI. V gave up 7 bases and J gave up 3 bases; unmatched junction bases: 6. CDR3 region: CASKPTGYYEQYF. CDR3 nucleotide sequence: TGTGCCAGCAAACCGACAGGGTACTACGAGCAGTACTTC.

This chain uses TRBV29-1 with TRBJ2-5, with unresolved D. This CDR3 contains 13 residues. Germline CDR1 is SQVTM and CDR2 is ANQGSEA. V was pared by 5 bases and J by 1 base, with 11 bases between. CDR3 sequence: CSVQVNLQETQYF. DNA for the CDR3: TGCAGCGTTCAGGTGAACCTCCAAGAGACCCAGTACTTC.

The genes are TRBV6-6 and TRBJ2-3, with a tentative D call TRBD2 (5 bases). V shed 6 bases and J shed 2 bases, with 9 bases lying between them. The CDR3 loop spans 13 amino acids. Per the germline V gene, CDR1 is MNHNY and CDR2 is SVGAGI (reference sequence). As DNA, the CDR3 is TGTGCCAGCAGCCCCGACTACACAGATACGCAGTATTTT. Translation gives CASSPDYTDTQYF.

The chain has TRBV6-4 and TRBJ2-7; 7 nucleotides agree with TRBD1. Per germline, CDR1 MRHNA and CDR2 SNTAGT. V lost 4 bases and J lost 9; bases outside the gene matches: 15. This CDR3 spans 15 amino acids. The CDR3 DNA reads TGTGCCAGCAGTGGAGGCGCCGGGACAGATTGTGGGCAGTACTTC. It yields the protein CASSGGAGTDCGQYF.

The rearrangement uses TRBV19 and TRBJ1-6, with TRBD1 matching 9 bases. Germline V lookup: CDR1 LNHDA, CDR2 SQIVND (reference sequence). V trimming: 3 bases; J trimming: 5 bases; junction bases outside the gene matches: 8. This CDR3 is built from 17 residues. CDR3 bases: TGTGCCAGTAGTATTGGGGTACAGGGGGCGAATAATTCACCCCTCCACTTT. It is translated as CASSIGVQGANNSPLHF.

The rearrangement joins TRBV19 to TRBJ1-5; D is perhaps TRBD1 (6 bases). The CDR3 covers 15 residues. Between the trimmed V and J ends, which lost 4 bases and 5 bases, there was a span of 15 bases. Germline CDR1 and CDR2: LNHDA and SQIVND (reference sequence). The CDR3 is CASSKPWGGDQPQHF. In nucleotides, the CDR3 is TGTGCCAGTAGTAAGCCCTGGGGGGGCGATCAGCCCCAGCATTTT.

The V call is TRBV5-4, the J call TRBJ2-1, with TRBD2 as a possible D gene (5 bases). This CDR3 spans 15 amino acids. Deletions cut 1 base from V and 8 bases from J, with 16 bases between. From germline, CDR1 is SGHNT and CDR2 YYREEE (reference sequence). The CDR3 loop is CASSLLGLAGDEQFF. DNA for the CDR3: TGTGCCAGCAGCTTGTTAGGTCTAGCTGGCGATGAGCAGTTCTTC.

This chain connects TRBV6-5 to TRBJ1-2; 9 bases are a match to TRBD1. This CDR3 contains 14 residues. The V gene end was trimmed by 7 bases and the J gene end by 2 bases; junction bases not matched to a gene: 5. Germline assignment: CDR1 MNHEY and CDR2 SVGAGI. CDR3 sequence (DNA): TGTGCCAGCAAATTACAGGGGGCGAACTATGGCTACACCTTC. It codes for CASKLQGANYGYTF.

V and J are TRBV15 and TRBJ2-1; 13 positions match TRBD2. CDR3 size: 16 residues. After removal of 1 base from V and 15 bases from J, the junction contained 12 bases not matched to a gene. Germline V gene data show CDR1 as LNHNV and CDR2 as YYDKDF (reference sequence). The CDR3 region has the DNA TGTGCCACCAGCAGAGCGCACGGACTAGCGGGGGCAGGGGGGTTCTTC. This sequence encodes CATSRAHGLAGAGGFF.

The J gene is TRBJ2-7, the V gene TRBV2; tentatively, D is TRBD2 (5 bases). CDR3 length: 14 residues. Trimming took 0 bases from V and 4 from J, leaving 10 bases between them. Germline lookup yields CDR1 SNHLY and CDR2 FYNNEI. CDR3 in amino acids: CASSEARVLYEQYF. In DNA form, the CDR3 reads TGTGCCAGCAGTGAAGCGCGGGTCCTTTACGAGCAGTACTTC.

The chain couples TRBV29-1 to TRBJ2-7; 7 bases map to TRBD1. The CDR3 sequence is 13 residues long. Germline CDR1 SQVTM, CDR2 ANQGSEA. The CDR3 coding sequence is TGCAGAGACCGACAGGGATCCCACTACGAGCAGTACTTC. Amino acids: CRDRQGSHYEQYF.

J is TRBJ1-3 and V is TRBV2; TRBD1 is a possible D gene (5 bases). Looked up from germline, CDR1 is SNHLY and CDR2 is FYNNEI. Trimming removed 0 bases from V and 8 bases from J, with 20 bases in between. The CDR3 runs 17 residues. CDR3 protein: CASSEAAWRGEADTIYF. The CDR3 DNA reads TGTGCCAGCAGTGAAGCCGCGTGGCGGGGGGAAGCGGACACCATATATTTT.

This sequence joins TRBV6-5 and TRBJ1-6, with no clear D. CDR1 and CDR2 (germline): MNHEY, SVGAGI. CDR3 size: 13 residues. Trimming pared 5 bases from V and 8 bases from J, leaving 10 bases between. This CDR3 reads CASSLSTDSPLHF. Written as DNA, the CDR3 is TGTGCCAGCAGTCTATCGACTGATTCACCCCTCCACTTT.

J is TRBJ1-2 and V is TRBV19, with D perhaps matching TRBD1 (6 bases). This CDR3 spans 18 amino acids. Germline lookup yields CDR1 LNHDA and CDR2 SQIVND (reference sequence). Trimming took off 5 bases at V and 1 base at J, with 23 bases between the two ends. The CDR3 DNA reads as TGTGCCAGTAGTCCCGCCAGGGGTGATCTACCATTTAACTATGGCTACACCTTC. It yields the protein CASSPARGDLPFNYGYTF. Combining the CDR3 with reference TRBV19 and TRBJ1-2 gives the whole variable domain DGGITQSPKYLFRKEGQNVTLSCEQNLNHDAMYWYRQDPGQGLRLIYYSQIVNDFQKGDIAEGYSVSREKKESFPLTVTSAQKNPTAFYLCASSPARGDLPFNYGYTFGSGTRLTVV.

CDR3 in DNA: TGTGCCGTCGCCAGGACAGGGACTGAAAAACTGTTTTTT. It translates to CAVARTGTEKLFF. The chain recombines TRBV10-3 with TRBJ1-4, with 8 bases fitting TRBD1. Unmatched junction bases numbered 9, after V lost 11 bases and J lost 7 bases. Germline CDR1 ENHRY, CDR2 SYGVKD. The CDR3 sequence is 13 residues long.

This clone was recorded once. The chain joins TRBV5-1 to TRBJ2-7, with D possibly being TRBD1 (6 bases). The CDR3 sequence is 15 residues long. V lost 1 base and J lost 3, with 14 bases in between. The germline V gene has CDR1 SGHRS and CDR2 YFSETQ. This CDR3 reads CASSLSAGQIYEQYF. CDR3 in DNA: TGCGCCAGCAGCTTGTCGGCCGGACAGATCTACGAGCAGTACTTC.

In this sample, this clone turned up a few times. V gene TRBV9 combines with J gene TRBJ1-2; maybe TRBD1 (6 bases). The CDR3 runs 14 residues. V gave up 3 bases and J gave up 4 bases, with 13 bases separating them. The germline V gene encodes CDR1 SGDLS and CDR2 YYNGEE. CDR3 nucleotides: TGTGCCAGCAGCGAGCGACAGGCCCGCTATGGCTACACCTTC. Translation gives CASSERQARYGYTF.